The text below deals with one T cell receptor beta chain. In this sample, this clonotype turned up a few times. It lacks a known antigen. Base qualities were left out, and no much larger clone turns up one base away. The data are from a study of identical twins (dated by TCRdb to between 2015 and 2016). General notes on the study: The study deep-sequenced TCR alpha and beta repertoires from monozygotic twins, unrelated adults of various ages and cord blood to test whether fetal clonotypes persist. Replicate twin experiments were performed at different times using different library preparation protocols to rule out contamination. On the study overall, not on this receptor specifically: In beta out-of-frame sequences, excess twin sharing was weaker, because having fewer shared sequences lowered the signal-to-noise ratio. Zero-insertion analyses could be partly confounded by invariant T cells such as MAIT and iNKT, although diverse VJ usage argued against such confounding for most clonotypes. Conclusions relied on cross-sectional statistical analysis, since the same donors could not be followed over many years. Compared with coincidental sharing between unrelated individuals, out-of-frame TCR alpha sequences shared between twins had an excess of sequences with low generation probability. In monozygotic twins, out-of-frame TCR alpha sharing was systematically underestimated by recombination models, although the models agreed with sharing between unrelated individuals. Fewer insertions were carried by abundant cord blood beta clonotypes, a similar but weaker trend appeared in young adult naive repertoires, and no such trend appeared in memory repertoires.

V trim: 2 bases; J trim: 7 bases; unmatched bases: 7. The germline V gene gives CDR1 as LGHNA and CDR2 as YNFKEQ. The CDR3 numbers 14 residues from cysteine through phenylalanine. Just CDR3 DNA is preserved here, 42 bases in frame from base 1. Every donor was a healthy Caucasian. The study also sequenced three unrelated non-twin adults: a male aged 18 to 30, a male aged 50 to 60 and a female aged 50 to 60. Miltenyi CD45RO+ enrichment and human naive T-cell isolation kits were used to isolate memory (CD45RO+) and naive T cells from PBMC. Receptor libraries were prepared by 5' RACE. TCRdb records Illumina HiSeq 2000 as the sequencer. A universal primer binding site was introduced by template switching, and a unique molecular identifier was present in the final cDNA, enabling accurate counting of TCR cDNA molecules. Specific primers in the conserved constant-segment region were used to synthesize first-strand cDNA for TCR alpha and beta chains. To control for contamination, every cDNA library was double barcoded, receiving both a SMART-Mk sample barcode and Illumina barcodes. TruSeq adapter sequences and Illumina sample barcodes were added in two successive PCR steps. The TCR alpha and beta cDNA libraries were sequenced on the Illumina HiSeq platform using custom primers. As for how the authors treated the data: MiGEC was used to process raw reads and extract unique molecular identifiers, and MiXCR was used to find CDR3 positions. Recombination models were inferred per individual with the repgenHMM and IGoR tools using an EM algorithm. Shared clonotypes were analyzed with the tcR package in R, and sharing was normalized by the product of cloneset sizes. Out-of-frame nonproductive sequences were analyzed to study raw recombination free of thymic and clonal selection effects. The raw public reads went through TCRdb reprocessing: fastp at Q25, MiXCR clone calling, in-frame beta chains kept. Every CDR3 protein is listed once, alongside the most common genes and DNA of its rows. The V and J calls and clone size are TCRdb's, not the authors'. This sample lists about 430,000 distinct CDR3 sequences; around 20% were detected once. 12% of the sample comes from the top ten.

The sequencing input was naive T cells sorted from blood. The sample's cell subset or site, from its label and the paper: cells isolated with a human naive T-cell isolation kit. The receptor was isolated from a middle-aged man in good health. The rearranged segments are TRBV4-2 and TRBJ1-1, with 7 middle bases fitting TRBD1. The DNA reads TGTGCCAGCAGCCAACTTGACAGGGAGAATGAAGCTTTCTTT. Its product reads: CASSQLDRENEAFF.